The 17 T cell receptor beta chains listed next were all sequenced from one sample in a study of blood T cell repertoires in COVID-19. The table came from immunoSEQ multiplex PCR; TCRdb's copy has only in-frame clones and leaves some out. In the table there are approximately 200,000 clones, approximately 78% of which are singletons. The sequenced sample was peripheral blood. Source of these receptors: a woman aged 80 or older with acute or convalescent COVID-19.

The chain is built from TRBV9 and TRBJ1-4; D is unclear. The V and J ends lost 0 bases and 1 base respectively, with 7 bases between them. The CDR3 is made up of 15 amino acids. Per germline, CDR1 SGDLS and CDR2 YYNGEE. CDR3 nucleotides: TGTGCCAGCAGCGTAGCGGGAGGAACTAATGAAAAACTGTTTTTT. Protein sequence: CASSVAGGTNEKLFF. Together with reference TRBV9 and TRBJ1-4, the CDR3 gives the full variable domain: DSGVTQTPKHLITATGQRVTLRCSPRSGDLSVYWYQQSLDQGLQFLIQYYNGEERAKGNILERFSAQQFPDLHSELNLSSLELGDSALYFCASSVAGGTNEKLFFGSGTQLSVL.

CDR3 coding DNA: TGTGCCAGCAGAGGGGTCCGTAACTATGGCTACACCTTC. Amino acids: CASRGVRNYGYTF. This chain joins TRBV25-1 and TRBJ1-2, with D possibly TRBD1 on 5 matching bases. CDR1 is MGHDK and CDR2 is SYGVNS in the germline V gene. The CDR3 runs 13 residues. With 6 bases removed from V and 1 base from J, the gap between germline ends came to 9 bases.

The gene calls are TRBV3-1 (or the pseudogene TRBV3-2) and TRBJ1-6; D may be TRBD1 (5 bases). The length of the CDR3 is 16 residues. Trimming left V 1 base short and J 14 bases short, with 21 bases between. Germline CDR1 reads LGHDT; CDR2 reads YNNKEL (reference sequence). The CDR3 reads CASSQVPRDPLVTLHF. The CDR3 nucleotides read TGTGCCAGCAGCCAAGTTCCGCGGGACCCCCTTGTAACCCTCCACTTT.

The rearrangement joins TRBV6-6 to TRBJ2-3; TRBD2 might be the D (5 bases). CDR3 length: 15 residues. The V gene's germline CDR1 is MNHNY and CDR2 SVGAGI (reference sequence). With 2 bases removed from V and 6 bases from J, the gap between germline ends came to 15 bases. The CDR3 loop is CASSYPTTQWDTQYF. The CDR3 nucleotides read TGTGCCAGCAGTTACCCGACTACCCAGTGGGATACGCAGTATTTT.

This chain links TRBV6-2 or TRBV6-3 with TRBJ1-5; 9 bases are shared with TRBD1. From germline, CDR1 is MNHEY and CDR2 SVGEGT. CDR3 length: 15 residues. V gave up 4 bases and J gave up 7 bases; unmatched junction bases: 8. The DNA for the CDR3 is TGTGCCAGCAGTTGGGGACAGGGTGCGTCGCAGCCCCAGCATTTT. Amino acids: CASSWGQGASQPQHF.

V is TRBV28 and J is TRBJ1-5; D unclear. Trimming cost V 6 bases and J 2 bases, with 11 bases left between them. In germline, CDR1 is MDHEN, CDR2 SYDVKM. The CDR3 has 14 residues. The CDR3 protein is CASSPSVGNQPQHF. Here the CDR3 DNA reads TGTGCCAGCAGCCCCTCGGTGGGCAATCAGCCCCAGCATTTT.

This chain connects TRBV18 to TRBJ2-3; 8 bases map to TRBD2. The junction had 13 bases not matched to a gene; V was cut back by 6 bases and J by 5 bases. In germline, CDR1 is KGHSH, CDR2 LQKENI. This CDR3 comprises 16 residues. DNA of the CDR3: TGTGCCAGCTCCCTCGAGCGGGAGAATTTGATAGATACGCAGTATTTT. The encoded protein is CASSLERENLIDTQYF.

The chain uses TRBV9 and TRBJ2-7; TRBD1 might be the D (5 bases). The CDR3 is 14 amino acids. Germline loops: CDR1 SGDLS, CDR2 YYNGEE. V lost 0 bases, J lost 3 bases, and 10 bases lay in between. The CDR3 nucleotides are TGTGCCAGCAGCGTAGGGGGCGTAGGCTACGAGCAGTACTTC. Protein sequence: CASSVGGVGYEQYF.

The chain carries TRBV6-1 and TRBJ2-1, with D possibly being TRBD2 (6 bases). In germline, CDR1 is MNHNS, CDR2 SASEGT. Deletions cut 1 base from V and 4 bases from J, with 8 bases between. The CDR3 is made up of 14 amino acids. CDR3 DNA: TGTGCCAGCAGTGAAGGACTAGAGTACAATGAGCAGTTCTTC. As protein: CASSEGLEYNEQFF.

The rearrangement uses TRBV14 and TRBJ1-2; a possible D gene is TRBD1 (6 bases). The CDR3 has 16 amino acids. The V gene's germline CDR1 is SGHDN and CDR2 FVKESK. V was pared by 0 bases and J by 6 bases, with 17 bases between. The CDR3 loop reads CASSQDRLGAFDGYTF. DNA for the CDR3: TGTGCCAGCAGCCAAGATCGACTGGGGGCTTTCGATGGCTACACCTTC.

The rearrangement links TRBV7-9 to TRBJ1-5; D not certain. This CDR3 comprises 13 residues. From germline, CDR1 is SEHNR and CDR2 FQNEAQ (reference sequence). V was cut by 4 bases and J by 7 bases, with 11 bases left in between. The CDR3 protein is CASSSAGSQPQHF. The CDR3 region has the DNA TGTGCCAGCAGCTCTGCAGGTTCACAGCCCCAGCATTTT.

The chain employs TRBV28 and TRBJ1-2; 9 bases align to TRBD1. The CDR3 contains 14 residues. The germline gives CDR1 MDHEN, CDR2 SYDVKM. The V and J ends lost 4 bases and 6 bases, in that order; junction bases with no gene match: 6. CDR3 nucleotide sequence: TGTGCCAGCAGTTCCCTGGACAGGGGCGATGGCTACACCTTC. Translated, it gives CASSSLDRGDGYTF.

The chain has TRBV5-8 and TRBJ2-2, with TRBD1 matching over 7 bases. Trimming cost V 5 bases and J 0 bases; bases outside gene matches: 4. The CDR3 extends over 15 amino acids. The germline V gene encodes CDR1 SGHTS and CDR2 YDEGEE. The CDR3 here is CASRVGQANTGELFF. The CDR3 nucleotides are TGTGCCAGCAGGGTCGGACAGGCGAACACCGGGGAGCTGTTTTTT. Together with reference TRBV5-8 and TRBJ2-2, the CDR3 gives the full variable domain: EAGVTQSPTHLIKTRGQQATLRCSPISGHTSVYWYQQALGLGLQFLLWYDEGEERNRGNFPPRFSGRQFPNYSSELNVNALELEDSALYLCASRVGQANTGELFFGEGSRLTVL.

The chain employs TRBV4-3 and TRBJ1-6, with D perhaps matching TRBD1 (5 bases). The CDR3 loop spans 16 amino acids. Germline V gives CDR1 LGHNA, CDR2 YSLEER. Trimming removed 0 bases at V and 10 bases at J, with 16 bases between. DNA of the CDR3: TGCGCCAGCAGCCAAGATCACTCTGCAGGGAGGTCACCCCTCCACTTT. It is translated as CASSQDHSAGRSPLHF.

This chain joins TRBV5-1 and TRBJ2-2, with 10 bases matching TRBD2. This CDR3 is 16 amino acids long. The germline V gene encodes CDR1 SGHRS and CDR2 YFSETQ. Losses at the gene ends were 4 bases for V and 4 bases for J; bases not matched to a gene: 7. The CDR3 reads CASSPAGLATTGELFF. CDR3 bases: TGCGCCAGCAGCCCGGCGGGACTAGCGACCACCGGGGAGCTGTTTTTT. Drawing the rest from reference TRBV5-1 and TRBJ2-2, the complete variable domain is KAGVTQTPRYLIKTRGQQVTLSCSPISGHRSVSWYQQTPGQGLQFLFEYFSETQRNKGNFPGRFSGRQFSNSRSEMNVSTLELGDSALYLCASSPAGLATTGELFFGEGSRLTVL.

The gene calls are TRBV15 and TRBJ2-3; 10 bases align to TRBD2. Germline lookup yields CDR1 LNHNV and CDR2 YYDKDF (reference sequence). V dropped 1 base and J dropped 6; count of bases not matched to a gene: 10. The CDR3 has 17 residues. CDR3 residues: CATSRGLAGVFYDTQYF. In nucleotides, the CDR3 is TGTGCCACCAGCAGAGGGCTAGCGGGAGTATTCTACGATACGCAGTATTTT.

The CDR3 is CASSPGNQETQYF. In nucleotides, the CDR3 is TGTGCCAGCAGCCCCGGGAACCAAGAGACCCAGTACTTC. V is TRBV7-3 and J is TRBJ2-5; a weak D match, TRBD2 (5 bases). V gave up 5 bases and J gave up 0 bases, with 7 bases separating them. Germline CDR1 and CDR2: SGHTA and FQGTGA. The CDR3 runs to 13 residues.